A selection of T cell receptor beta chains follows, all from one sample in a study of T cell repertoires in cytomegalovirus infection. TCRdb analysed the reads with MiXCR anew, one entry per CDR3 protein. The sample lists tens of thousands of distinct CDR3 sequences, more than 20% occurring once. Their cognate antigens are unknown. Sequenced: PBMCs, sequenced either directly or after in vitro stimulation (not recorded which). These receptors were obtained from a human donor in good health (CMV status not recorded). Some clones in this sample may be carry-over from other donors' samples. The CDR3 runs from the conserved cysteine through the conserved F or W. Size tells how often a clone was seen (once, few, many) or the class of an expanded clone, and some rows leave it out.

v_gene	j_gene	abundance	CDR3aa
TRBV6-5	TRBJ1-1	many	CASSYGRQHTEAFF
TRBV7-2	TRBJ2-1	many	CASSLGRTGRNEQFF
TRBV12-3/TRBV12-4	TRBJ1-2	many	CASSPTVLSPSSGYTF
TRBV6-5	TRBJ2-1	NA	CASSYFGPSGSLNEQFF
TRBV11-3	TRBJ2-3	NA	CASSLDRTNTQYF
TRBV6-2/TRBV6-3	TRBJ2-5	NA	CASTEAAETQYF
TRBV19	TRBJ2-6	NA	CASSTRRGKLQSGANVLTF
TRBV5-4	TRBJ1-2	few	CASNEGEGYGYTF
TRBV20-1	TRBJ2-5	NA	CSARLRETQYF
TRBV7-8	TRBJ2-3	many	CASSLALVAGATDTQYF
TRBV7-2	TRBJ2-1	NA	CASSLAFGPEQFF
TRBV7-8	TRBJ1-2	many	CASSLDNFNYGYTF
TRBV4-1	TRBJ2-1	many	CASTPGSSYNEQFF
TRBV30	TRBJ1-1	NA	CAWSLRDRVTEAFF
TRBV12-3/TRBV12-4	TRBJ1-6	many	CASSLIGGSPLHF
TRBV7-9	TRBJ1-6	few	CASSPRGGGVINSPLHF
TRBV7-2	TRBJ1-2	many	CASRLTSTDNNYGYTF
TRBV9	TRBJ2-2	NA	CASSVGTSTGELFF
TRBV7-9	TRBJ2-3	few	CASSLVGGSTDTQYF
TRBV28	TRBJ1-5	few	CASSFVGGSNQPQHF
TRBV12-3/TRBV12-4	TRBJ1-5	many	CASSLRENQPQHF
TRBV5-4	TRBJ2-1	many	CASSQGLISYNEQFF
TRBV7-8	TRBJ1-1	NA	CASSTRQSTEAFF
TRBV5-4	TRBJ2-7	few	CASSLGRTYEQYF
TRBV4-3	TRBJ2-7	NA	CASSQGRQGSYEQYF
TRBV7-2	TRBJ1-3	few	CASSAYLSGNTIYF
TRBV28	TRBJ2-7	NA	CASSLWGTPYEQYF
TRBV6-5	TRBJ1-3	few	CASSYSASGNTIYF
TRBV9	TRBJ2-1	few	CASSVASGAGNEQFF
TRBV7-2	TRBJ2-5	few	CASSLLLNQETQYF
TRBV7-2	TRBJ2-3	few	CASSLGTGSTDTQYF